What follows describes a single T cell receptor beta chain. Its antigen is unknown. TCRdb's table, derived via immunoSEQ multiplex PCR, lists solely in-frame clones and lacks some. The sample includes 180,000 or so clones, roughly 92% of them seen just once. These data belong to a study of T cell responses to AZD1222 COVID-19 vaccine. This CDR3 contains 15 residues. In germline, CDR1 is SNHLY, CDR2 FYNNEI. V dropped 6 bases and J dropped 0 bases, with 15 bases sitting between them. Whole-study findings and limits: Repertoires were sampled only after the peak T cell response. The study identified only five to seven AZD1222 recipients as seropositive at baseline. It should be noted that donors were predominantly white British and more often female, and clonal diversity was possibly underestimated.

Whether given at about 4 or about 12 weeks, second doses were pooled. The specimen was peripheral blood, collected 28 days after the second AZD1222 dose. The origin of this receptor is an adult who received the AZD1222 COVID-19 vaccine. V and J are TRBV2 and TRBJ2-7; D remains unclear. CDR3 residues: CASSSPHSYSYEQYF. The CDR3 DNA sequence: TGTGCCAGCAGCTCTCCTCACAGCTACTCCTACGAGCAGTACTTC. The variable domain in full, completed from reference TRBV2 and TRBJ2-7, reads EPEVTQTPSHQVTQMGQEVILRCVPISNHLYFYWYRQILGQKVEFLVSFYNNEISEKSEIFDDQFSVERPDGSNFTLKIRSTKLEDSAMYFCASSSPHSYSYEQYFGPGTRLTVT.